This paragraph covers one TCR beta chain sequence. The sample originates from a study of regulatory T cells in long-lasting Graves disease. Trimming removed 0 bases at V and 0 bases at J, with 18 bases between. This CDR3 is built from 19 residues. CDR1 is MNHEY and CDR2 is SVGAGI in the germline V gene. Documented time point: persistent/refractory GD, antithyroid drugs over 5 years with positive TRAb. There was RNA extracted from PBMCs, and the TCR library was made from it. Construction of TCR beta libraries relied on iRepertoire HTBI primers and on Arm-PCR targeting CDR3 regions. TCRdb re-called the multiplex PCR reads through MiXCR, storing one row per CDR3 protein. The sample yields about 290,000 distinct CDR3 sequences, 22% seen once.

Sequenced here: peripheral blood mononuclear cells (PBMCs), sampled when the disease was refractory, from a patient treated with antithyroid drugs. The chain carries TRBV6-5 and TRBJ1-5; D uncertain. The TCR sequence derives from a female donor with Graves disease. DNA for the CDR3: TGTGCCAGCAGTTACTCGACTGACCGAACTGTCCATAGCAATCAGCCCCAGCATTTT. Translation: CASSYSTDRTVHSNQPQHF.